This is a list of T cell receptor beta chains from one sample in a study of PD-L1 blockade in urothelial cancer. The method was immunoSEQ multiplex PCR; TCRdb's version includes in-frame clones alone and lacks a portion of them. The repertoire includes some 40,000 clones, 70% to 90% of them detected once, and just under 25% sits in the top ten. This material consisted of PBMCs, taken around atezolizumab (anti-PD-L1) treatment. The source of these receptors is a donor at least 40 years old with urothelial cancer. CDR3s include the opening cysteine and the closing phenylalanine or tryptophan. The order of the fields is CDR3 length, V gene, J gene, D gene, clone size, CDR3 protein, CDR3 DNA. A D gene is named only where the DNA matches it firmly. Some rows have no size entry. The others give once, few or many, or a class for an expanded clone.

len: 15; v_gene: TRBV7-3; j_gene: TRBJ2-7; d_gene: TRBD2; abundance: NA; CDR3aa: CASSPRGTSLSEQYF; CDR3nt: TGTGCCAGCAGCCCCCGCGGGACTAGTCTCTCCGAGCAGTACTTC
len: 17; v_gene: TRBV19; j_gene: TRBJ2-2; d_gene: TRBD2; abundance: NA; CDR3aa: CASRPGLAGGDTGELFF; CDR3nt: TGTGCCAGTAGACCGGGACTAGCGGGAGGGGACACCGGGGAGCTGTTTTTT
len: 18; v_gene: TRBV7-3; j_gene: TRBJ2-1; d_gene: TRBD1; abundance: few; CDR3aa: CASSLTVGGQGDYNEQFF; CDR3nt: TGTGCCAGCAGCTTAACGGTCGGGGGACAGGGGGACTACAATGAGCAGTTCTTC
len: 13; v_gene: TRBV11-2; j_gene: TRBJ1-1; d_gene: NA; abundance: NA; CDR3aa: CASTSGGKGEAFF; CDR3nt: TGTGCCAGCACCTCGGGGGGGAAAGGTGAAGCTTTCTTT
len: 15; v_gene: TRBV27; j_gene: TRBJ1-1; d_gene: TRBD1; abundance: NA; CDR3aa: CASSPGGQGWTEAFF; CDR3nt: TGTGCCAGCAGTCCCGGGGGACAGGGTTGGACTGAAGCTTTCTTT
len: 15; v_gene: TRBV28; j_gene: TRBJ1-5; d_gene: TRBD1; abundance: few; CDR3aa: CASSSQGGAAQPQHF; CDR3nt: TGTGCCAGCAGCTCACAGGGGGGGGCCGCGCAGCCCCAGCATTTT
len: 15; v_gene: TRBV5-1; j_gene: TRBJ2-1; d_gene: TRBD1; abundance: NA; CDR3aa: CASSLNDRGYNEQFF; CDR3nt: TGCGCCAGCAGCTTAAACGACAGGGGGTACAATGAGCAGTTCTTC
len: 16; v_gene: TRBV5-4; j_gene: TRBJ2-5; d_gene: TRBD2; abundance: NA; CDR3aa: CASSSGPSGEQETQYF; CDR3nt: TGTGCCAGCAGCTCGGGGCCTAGCGGGGAACAAGAGACCCAGTACTTC
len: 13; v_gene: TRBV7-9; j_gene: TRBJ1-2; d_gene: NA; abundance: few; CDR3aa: CASSYPGTGDYTF; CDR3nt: TGTGCCAGCAGCTACCCTGGGACGGGGGACTACACCTTC
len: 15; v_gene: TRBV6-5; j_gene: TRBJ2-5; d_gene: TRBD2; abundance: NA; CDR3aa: CASSYGTSRVETQYF; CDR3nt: TGTGCCAGCAGTTACGGGACTAGCCGGGTGGAGACCCAGTACTTC
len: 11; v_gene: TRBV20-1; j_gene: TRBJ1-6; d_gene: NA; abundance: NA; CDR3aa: CSAGQFSPLHF; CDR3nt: TGCAGTGCCGGACAGTTTTCACCCCTCCACTTT
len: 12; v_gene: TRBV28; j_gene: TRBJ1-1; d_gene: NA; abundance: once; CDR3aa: CASSFLRAQAFF; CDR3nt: TGTGCCAGCAGTTTCCTCAGGGCTCAGGCTTTCTTT
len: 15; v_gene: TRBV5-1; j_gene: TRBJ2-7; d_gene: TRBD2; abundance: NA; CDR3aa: CASSLAPTSPYEQYF; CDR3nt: TGCGCCAGCAGCTTGGCCCCGACTAGCCCCTACGAGCAGTACTTC
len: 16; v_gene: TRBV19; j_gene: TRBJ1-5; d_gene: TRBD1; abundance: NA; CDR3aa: CASSIPRGQAMKPQHF; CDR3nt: TGTGCCAGTAGTATCCCCAGGGGACAGGCTATGAAGCCCCAGCATTTT
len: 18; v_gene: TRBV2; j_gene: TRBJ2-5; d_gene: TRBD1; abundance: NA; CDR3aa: CASSEAHRIRGDRGTQYF; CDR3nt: TGTGCCAGCAGTGAAGCGCACAGGATCCGCGGCGACAGGGGGACCCAGTACTTC
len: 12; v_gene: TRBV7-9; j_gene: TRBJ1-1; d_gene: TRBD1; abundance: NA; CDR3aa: CASSHPGTGAFF; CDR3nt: TGTGCCAGCAGCCACCCCGGGACAGGGGCTTTCTTT
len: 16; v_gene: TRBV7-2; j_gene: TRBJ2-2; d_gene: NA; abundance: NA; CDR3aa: CASTARGRPFTGELFF; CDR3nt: TGTGCCAGCACCGCCCGGGGTCGGCCCTTCACCGGGGAGCTGTTTTTT
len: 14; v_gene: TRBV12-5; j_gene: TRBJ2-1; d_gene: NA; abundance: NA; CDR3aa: CASGFYRAAGEQFF; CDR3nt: TGTGCTAGTGGTTTTTACAGGGCCGCGGGTGAGCAGTTCTTC
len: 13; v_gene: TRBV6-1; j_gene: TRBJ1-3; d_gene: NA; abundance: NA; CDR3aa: CASSEIPGGTIYF; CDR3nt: TGTGCCAGCAGTGAAATTCCCGGCGGCACCATATATTTT
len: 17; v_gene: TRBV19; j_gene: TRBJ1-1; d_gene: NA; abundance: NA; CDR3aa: CASSIVFGGGMNTEAFF; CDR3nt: TGTGCCAGTAGTATAGTATTCGGCGGAGGGATGAACACTGAAGCTTTCTTT
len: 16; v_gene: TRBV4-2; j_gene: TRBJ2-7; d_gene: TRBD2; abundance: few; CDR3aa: CASSQEGGLAGGEQYF; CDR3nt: TGTGCCAGCAGCCAAGAGGGGGGACTAGCGGGAGGCGAGCAGTACTTC
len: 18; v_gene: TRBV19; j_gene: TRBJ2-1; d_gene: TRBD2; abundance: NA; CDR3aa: CASSIEGLAGRATAEQFF; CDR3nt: TGTGCCAGTAGTATAGAGGGACTAGCGGGGCGGGCTACAGCTGAGCAGTTCTTC
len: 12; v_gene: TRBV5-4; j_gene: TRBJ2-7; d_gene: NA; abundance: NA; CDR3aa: CATGRDAYEQYF; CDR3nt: TGTGCCACAGGTCGGGATGCCTACGAGCAGTACTTC
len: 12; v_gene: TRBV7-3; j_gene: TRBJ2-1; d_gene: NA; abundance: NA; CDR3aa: CASSSRGGAQFF; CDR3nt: TGTGCCAGCAGCTCCAGGGGAGGGGCGCAGTTCTTC
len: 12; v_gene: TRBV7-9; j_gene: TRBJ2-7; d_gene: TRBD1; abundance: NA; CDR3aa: CASSRQGDEQYF; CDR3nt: TGTGCCAGCAGCAGACAGGGAGACGAGCAGTACTTC
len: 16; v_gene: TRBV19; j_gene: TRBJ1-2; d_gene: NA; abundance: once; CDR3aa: CASSRSRQTTLYGYTF; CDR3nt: TGTGCCAGTAGTAGGTCCCGACAGACGACTCTCTATGGCTACACCTTC
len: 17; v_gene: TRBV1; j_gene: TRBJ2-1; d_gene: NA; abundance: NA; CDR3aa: CTSSQEAASGTENEQFF; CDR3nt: TGCACCAGCAGCCAAGAGGCGGCTAGCGGGACTGAAAATGAGCAGTTCTTC
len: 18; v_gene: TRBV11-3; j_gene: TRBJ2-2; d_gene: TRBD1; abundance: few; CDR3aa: CASSSQTQRGPGTGELFF; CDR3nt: TGTGCCAGCAGCTCCCAAACCCAAAGGGGGCCGGGCACCGGGGAGCTGTTTTTT
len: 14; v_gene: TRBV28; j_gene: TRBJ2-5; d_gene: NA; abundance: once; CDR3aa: CASRGRGGQETQYF; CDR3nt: TGTGCCAGCCGGGGCCGGGGAGGCCAAGAGACCCAGTACTTC
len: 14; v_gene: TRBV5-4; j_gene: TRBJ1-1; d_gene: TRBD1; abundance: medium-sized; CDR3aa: CASSRQGPDAEAFF; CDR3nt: TGTGCCAGCAGCAGACAGGGGCCGGATGCTGAAGCTTTCTTT
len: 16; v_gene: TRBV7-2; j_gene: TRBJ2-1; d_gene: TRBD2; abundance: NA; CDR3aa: CASSLVGGSSYNEQFF; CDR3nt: TGTGCCAGCAGCTTAGTTGGCGGGAGCTCCTACAATGAGCAGTTCTTC
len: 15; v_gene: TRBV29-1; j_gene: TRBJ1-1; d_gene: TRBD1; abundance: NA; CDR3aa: CSVGQGRRWDTEAFF; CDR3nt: TGCAGCGTGGGACAGGGAAGGCGGTGGGACACTGAAGCTTTCTTT
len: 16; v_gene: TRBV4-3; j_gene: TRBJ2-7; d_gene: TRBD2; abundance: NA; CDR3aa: CASSQDLSGRGYEQYF; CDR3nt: TGCGCCAGCAGCCAAGACCTTAGCGGGAGGGGCTACGAGCAGTACTTC
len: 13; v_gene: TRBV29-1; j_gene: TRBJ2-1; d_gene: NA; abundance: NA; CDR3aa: CSVNQGTRNEQFF; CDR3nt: TGCAGCGTTAATCAGGGGACGAGAAATGAGCAGTTCTTC
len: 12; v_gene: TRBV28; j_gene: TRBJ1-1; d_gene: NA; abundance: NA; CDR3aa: CASSRPRSEAFF; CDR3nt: TGTGCCAGCAGTCGGCCTAGATCTGAAGCTTTCTTT
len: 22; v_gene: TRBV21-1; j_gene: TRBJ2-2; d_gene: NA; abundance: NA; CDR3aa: CASSKVAGTSGRPTQNTGELFF; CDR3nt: TGTGCCAGCAGCAAAGTCGCTGGAACTAGCGGGAGGCCCACTCAGAACACCGGGGAGCTGTTTTTT
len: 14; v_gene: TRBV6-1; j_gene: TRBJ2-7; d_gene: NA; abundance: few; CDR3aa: CASSLQVGVDEQYF; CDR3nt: TGTGCCAGCAGCCTCCAAGTGGGCGTCGACGAGCAGTACTTC
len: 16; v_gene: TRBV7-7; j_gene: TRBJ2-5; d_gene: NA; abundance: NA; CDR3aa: CASSLGAGGRGETQYF; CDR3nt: TGTGCTAGCAGCTTAGGGGCAGGGGGGAGAGGAGAGACCCAGTACTTC
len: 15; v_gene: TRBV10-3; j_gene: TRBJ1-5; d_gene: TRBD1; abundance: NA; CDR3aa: CAISEVTGHNQPQHF; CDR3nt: TGTGCCATCAGTGAGGTGACAGGGCACAATCAGCCCCAGCATTTT
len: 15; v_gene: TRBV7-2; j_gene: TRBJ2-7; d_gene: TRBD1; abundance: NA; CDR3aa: CASSLRRQGNSEQYF; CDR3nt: TGTGCCAGCAGCTTACGGCGACAGGGTAACTCCGAGCAGTACTTC
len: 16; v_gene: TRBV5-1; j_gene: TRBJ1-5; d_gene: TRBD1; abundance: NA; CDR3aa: CASSQTGEEGNQPQHF; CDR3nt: TGCGCCAGCAGCCAAACAGGGGAAGAGGGCAATCAGCCCCAGCATTTT
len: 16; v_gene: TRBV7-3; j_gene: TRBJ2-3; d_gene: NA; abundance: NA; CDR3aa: CASSLRGHIFTDTQYF; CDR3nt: TGTGCCAGCAGCTTAAGGGGACACATCTTCACAGATACGCAGTATTTT
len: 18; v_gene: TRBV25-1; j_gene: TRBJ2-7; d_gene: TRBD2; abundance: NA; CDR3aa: CASSASPGTSGAGYEQYF; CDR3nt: TGTGCCAGCAGCGCAAGCCCCGGGACTAGCGGGGCTGGCTACGAGCAGTACTTC
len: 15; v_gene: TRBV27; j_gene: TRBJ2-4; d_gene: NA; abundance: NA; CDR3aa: CASSLSGVAKNIQYF; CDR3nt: TGTGCCAGCAGTTTGTCGGGAGTGGCCAAAAACATTCAGTACTTC
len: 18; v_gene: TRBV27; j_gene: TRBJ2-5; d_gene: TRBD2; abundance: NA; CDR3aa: CASSSLRGTRIGQETQYF; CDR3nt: TGTGCCAGCAGTTCCCTACGCGGGACTAGAATCGGGCAAGAGACCCAGTACTTC
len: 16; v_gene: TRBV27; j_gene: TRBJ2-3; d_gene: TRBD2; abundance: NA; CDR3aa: CASSRYSGRSTDTQYF; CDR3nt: TGTGCCAGCAGTCGGTATAGCGGGAGAAGCACAGATACGCAGTATTTT
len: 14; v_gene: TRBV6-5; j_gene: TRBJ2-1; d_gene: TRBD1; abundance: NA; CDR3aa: CASSYGQGWGEQFF; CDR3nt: TGTGCCAGCAGTTACGGACAGGGTTGGGGTGAGCAGTTCTTC
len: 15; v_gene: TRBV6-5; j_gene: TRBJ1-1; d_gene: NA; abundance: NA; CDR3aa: CASSYGLGLNTEAFF; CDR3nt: TGTGCCAGCAGTTACGGGTTGGGCCTCAACACTGAAGCTTTCTTT
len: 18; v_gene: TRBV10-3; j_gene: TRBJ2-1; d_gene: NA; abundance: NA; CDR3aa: CAISDPNQGTRPYNEQFF; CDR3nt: TGTGCCATCAGTGACCCCAATCAAGGGACTCGACCCTACAATGAGCAGTTCTTC
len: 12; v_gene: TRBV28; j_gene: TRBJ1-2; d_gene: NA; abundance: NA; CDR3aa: CASSFRDFGYTF; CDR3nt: TGTGCCAGCAGTTTTCGGGATTTCGGCTACACCTTC
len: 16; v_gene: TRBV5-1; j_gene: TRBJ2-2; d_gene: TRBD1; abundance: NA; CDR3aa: CASSDKTGKLTGELFF; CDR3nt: TGCGCCAGCAGCGACAAGACAGGGAAGTTGACCGGGGAGCTGTTTTTT
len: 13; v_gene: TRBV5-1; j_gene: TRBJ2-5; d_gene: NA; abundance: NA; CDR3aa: CASSFRGQETQYF; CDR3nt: TGCGCCAGCAGCTTCCGGGGCCAAGAGACCCAGTACTTC
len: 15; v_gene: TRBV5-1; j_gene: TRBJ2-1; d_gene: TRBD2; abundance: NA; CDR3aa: CASRLLAGGYNEQFF; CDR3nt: TGCGCCAGCAGACTACTAGCGGGAGGGTACAATGAGCAGTTCTTC
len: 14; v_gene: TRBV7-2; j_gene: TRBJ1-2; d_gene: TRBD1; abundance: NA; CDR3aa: CASSAGQIFNGYTF; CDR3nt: TGTGCCAGCAGCGCGGGACAGATTTTCAATGGCTACACCTTC
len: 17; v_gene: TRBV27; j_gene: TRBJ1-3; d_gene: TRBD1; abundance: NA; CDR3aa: CASSSLRQGADGNTIYF; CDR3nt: TGTGCCAGCAGTTCGCTACGACAGGGGGCGGATGGAAACACCATATATTTT